There are many counts of the clone carrying this TCR beta chain. The sample belongs to a study of spatial heterogeneity in lung cancer. A unique molecular identifier was attached to every TCR cDNA molecule. From the 5' RACE reads, TCRdb called clonotypes with MiXCR, one entry per CDR3 protein. The table records about 21,000 distinct CDR3 sequences, around 4.6% of them present only once. Described time point: sample taken at primary tumor resection. In each case, whole RNA from tumor, nontumor lung or frozen PBMC was sequenced unsorted. Trimming cost V 3 bases and J 5 bases; bases outside gene matches: 7. Per the germline V gene, CDR1 is GTSNPN and CDR2 is SVGIG (reference sequence). The CDR3 loop spans 14 amino acids.

The rearrangement joins TRBV30 to TRBJ2-3; 8 bases match TRBD2. The specimen comprised PBMCs, sampled at surgery. The receptor comes from a male donor with early-stage non-small cell lung cancer. CDR3 amino acids: CAWRTGGLGDTQYF. CDR3 in DNA: TGTGCCTGGAGGACGGGGGGGCTTGGAGATACGCAGTATTTT.